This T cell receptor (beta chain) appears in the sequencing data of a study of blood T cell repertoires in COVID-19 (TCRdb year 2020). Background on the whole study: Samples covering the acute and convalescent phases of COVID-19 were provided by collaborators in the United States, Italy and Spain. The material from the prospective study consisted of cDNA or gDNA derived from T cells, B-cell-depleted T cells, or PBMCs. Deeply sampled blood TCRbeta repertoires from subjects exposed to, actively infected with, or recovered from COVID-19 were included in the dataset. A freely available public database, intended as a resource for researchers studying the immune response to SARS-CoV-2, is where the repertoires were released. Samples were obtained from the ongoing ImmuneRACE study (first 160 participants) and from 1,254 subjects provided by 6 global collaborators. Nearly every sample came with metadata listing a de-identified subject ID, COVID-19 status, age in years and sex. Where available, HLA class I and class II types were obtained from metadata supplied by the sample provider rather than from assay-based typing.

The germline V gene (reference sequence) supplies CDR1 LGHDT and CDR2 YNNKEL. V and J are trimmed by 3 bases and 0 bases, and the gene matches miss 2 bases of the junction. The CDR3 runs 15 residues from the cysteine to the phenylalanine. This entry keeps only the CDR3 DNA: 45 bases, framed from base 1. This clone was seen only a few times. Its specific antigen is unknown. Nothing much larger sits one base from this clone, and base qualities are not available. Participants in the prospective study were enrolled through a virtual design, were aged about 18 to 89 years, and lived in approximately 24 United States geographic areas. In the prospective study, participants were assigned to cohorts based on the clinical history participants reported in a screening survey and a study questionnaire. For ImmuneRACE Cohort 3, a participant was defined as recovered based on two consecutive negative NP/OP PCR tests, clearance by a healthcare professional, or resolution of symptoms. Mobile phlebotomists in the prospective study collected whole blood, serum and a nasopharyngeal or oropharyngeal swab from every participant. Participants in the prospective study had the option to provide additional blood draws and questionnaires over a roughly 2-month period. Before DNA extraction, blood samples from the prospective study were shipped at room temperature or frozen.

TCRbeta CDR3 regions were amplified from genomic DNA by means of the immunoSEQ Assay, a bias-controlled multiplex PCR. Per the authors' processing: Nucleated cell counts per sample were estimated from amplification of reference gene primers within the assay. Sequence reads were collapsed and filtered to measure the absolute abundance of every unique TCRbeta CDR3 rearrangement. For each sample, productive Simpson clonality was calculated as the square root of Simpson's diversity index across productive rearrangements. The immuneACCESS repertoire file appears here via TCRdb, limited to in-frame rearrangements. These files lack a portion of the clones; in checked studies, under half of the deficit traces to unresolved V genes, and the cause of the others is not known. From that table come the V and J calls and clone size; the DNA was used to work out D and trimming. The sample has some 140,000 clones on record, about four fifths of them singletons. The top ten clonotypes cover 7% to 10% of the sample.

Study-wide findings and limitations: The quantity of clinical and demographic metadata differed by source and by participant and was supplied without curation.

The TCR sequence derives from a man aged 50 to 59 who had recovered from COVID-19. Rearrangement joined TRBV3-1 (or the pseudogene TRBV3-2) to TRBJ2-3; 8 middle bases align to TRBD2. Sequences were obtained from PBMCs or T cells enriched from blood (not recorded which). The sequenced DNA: TGTGCCAGCAGCCATAGCGGGGACAGCACAGATACGCAGTATTTT. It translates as CASSHSGDSTDTQYF.